The 2 T cell receptor beta chains in this list originate from one sample, sequenced in a study of OX40 agonist ivuxolimab in advanced cancers. The protocol was immunoSEQ multiplex PCR, while the TCRdb copy is restricted to in-frame clones and leaves out a portion. The table lists nearly 45,000 clones, 84% of them singletons, with about 15% in the top ten. The sequencing used CD4+ or CD8+ T cells sorted from blood, collected in a trial of the OX40 agonist ivuxolimab. The receptors stem from an adult with an advanced solid tumor such as melanoma, head and neck, liver or kidney cancer.

The chain combines TRBV25-1 with TRBJ2-7, with TRBD1 matching over 7 bases. Trimming at V came to 1 base and at J to 2 bases, leaving 5 bases not matched to a gene. Germline loops: CDR1 MGHDK, CDR2 SYGVNS. This CDR3 region has 15 residues. CDR3 nucleotides: TGTGCCAGCAGTGAATCCCCGACAGGGACCTACGAGCAGTACTTC. Translation: CASSESPTGTYEQYF.

This clone was detected only once. The chain joins TRBV6-4 to TRBJ2-3; 10 positions match TRBD2. The germline V gene encodes CDR1 MRHNA and CDR2 SNTAGT. The CDR3 is 16 amino acids. V lost 1 base and J lost 2; bases outside the gene matches: 3. This CDR3 is CASSDLGLADTDTQYF. The CDR3 coding sequence is TGTGCCAGCAGTGACTTAGGACTAGCGGACACAGATACGCAGTATTTT.